This T cell receptor (beta chain) was obtained from a study of OX40 agonist ivuxolimab in advanced cancers. With regard to this clone: Its antigen is unidentified.

General study results and limits: It was also the case that some nonresponders had low normalized T-cell clonal expansion.

The CDR3 runs to 13 residues. The J segment lost 7 bases and the V segment lost 8 bases, leaving 11 bases of the junction unmatched. In germline, CDR1 is SQVTM, CDR2 ANQGSEA. Libraries were prepared by immunoSEQ multiplex PCR; TCRdb keeps only in-frame clonotypes and omits some of them. Of tens of thousands of clones listed, roughly 80% are singletons. V usage is TRBV29-1 and J usage is TRBJ2-1; 7 nucleotides match TRBD2. The sequence derives from an adult with an advanced solid tumor such as melanoma, head and neck, liver or kidney cancer. This sample comprised CD4+ or CD8+ T cells sorted from blood, obtained in a trial of the OX40 agonist ivuxolimab. The DNA of the CDR3 is TGCAGCTGCTGGGAGGGGAAGCGGAATGAGCAGTTCTTC. Protein product: CSCWEGKRNEQFF.